This T cell receptor beta chain was recovered during a study of T cells after yellow fever vaccination. The overall study: Preparation of the low-cell-number fractions used SMART-Seq v4 Ultra Low Input. Study-level results: Post-booster samples contained most primary-vaccination clones (approximately 95% CD4, 88% CD8). FACS-sorted repertoires could harbor abundant contaminating bulk-population clonotypes.

Trimming stripped 4 bases from V and 1 base from J, with 16 bases between. CDR1 and CDR2 from the germline V gene are SQVTM and ANQGSEA. This CDR3 has 15 amino acids. 5'RACE template switching produced TCR cDNA carrying a universal primer site and UMIs. MiXCR was run by TCRdb on the 5' RACE reads, yielding one entry per CDR3 protein. The table lists 500,000 to 700,000 distinct CDR3 sequences, over 15% of them singletons, with over 11% in the top ten. Points on this clonotype: Antigen unknown.

The origin of this receptor is a man younger than 45 who received the YFV17D yellow fever vaccine. The genes are TRBV29-1 and TRBJ2-5; no definite D call. Sequenced here: PBMCs, sampled 15 days after the yellow fever booster vaccination. DNA for the CDR3: TGCAGCGTTGTAAAAATACTCCGGGCCCAAGAGACCCAGTACTTC. Protein product: CSVVKILRAQETQYF.